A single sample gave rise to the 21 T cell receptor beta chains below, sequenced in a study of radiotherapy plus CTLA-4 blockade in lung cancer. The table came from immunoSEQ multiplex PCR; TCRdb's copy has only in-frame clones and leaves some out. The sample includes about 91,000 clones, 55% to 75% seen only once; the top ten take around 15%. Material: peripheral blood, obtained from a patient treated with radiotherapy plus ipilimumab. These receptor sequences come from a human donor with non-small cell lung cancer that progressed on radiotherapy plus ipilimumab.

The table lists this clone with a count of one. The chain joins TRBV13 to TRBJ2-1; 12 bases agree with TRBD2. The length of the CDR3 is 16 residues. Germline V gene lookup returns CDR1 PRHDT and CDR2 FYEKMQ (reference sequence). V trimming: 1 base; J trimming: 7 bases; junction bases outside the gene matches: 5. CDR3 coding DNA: TGTGCCAGCAGCTTAGTTGGGCTAGCGGGAGGGAATGAGCAGTTCTTC. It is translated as CASSLVGLAGGNEQFF.

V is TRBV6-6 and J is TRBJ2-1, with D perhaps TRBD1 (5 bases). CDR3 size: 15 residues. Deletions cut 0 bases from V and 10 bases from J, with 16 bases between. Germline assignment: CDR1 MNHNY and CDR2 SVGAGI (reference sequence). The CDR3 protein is CASSYSTSGKGEQFF. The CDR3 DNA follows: TGTGCCAGCAGTTACTCCACCTCGGGCAAGGGGGAGCAGTTCTTC.

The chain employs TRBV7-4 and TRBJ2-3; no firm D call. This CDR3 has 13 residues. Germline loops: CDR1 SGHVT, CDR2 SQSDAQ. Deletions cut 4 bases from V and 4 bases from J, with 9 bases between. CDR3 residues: CASSSRGPDTQYF. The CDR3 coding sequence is TGTGCCAGCAGCTCCCGTGGGCCAGATACGCAGTATTTT.

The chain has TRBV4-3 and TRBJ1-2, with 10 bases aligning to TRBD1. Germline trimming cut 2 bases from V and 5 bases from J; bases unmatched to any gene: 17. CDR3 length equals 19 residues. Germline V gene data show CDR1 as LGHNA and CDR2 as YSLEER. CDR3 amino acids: CASSQSFPGQGHRGYGYTF. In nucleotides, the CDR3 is TGCGCCAGCAGCCAAAGCTTCCCGGGACAGGGGCACAGGGGGTATGGCTACACCTTC.

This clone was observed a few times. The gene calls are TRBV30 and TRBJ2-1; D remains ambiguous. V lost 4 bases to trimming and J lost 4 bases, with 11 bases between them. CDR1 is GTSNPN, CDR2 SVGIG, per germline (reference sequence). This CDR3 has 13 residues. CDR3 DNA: TGTGCCTGGACCTCGGGCTTTTACAATGAGCAGTTCTTC. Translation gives CAWTSGFYNEQFF.

The CDR3, as DNA: TGTGCCAGCAGCCCAGGACTAGCGGGAGTTGGGGGCAATGAGCAGTTCTTC. Amino acid sequence: CASSPGLAGVGGNEQFF. J is TRBJ2-1 and V is TRBV7-9; 13 bases map to TRBD2. CDR3 length: 17 amino acids. Trimming removed 5 bases from V and 6 bases from J; junction bases left unmatched: 10. The germline V gene has CDR1 SEHNR and CDR2 FQNEAQ (reference sequence).

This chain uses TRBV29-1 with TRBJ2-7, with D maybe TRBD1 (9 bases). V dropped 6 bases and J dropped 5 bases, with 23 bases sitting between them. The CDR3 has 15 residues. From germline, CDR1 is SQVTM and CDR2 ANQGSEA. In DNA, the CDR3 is TGCAGCGTCGCCGGGGGGGACAGGGCAAGGAACGAGCAGTACTTC. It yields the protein CSVAGGDRARNEQYF.

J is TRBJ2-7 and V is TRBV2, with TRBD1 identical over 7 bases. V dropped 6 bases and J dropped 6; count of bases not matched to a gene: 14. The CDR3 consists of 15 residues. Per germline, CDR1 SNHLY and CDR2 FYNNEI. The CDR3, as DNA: TGTGCCAGCAGCGAGCGGAGAATGACAGGGAGCGAGCAGTACTTC. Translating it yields CASSERRMTGSEQYF.

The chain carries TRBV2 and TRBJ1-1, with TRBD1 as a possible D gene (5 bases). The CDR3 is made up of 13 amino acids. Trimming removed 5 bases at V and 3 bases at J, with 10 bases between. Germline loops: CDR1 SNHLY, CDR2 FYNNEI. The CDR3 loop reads CASSWEGHTEAFF. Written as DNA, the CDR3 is TGTGCCAGCAGTTGGGAGGGGCACACTGAAGCTTTCTTT.

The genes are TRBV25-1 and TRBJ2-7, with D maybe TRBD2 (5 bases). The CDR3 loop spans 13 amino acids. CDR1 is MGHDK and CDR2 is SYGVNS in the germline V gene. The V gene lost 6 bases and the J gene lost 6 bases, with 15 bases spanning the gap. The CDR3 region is CASRGYQAGEQYF. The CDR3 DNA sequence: TGTGCCAGCAGGGGGTATCAGGCGGGCGAGCAGTACTTC.

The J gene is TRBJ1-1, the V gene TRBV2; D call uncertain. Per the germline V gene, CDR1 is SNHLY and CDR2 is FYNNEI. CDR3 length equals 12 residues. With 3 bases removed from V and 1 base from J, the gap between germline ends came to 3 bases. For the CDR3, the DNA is TGTGCCAGCAGTGACCAGAACACTGAAGCTTTCTTT. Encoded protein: CASSDQNTEAFF.

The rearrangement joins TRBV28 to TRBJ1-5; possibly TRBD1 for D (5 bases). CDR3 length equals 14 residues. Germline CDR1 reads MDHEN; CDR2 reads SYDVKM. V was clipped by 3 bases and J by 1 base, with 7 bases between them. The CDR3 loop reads CASSFGGSNQPQHF. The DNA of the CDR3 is TGTGCCAGCAGTTTTGGGGGAAGCAATCAGCCCCAGCATTTT.

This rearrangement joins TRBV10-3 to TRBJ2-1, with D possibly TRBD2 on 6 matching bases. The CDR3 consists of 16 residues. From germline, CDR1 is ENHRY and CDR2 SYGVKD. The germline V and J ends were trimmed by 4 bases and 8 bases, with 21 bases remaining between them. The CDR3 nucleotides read TGTGCCATCAGTGGAGGCCGAGTGGGACTTCACGATGAGCAGTTCTTC. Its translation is CAISGGRVGLHDEQFF.

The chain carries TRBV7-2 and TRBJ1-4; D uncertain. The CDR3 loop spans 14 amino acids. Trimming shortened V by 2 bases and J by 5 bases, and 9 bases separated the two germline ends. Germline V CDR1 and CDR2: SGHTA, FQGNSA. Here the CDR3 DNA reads TGTGCCAGCAGCTTAAGCCGCGGGAATGAAAAACTGTTTTTT. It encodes CASSLSRGNEKLFF.

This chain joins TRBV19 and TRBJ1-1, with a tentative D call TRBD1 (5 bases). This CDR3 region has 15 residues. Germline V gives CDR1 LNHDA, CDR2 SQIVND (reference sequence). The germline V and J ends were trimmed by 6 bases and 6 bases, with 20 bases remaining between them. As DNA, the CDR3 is TGTGCCAGTAGATTGGGACCGCAGAAGGAGCCTGAAGCTTTCTTT. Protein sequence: CASRLGPQKEPEAFF.

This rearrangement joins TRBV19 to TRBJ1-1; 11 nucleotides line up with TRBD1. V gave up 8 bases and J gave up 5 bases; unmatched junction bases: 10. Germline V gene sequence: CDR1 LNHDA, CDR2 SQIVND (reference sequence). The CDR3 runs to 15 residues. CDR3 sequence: CASLQDRGRGTEAFF. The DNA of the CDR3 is TGTGCCAGTCTACAGGACAGGGGGCGCGGAACTGAAGCTTTCTTT.

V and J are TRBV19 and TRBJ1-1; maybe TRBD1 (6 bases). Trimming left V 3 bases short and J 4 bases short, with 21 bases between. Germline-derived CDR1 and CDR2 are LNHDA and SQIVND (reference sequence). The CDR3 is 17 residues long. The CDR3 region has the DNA TGTGCCAGTAGTATCCCTCCCCCACAGGGAGTGGGCACTGAAGCTTTCTTT. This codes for CASSIPPPQGVGTEAFF.

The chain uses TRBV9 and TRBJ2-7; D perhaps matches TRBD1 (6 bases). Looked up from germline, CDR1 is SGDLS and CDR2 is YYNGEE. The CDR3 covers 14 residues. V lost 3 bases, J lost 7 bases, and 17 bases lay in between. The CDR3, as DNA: TGTGCCAGCAGCGCAGGCCCAGGACAGCGGGAGCAGTACTTC. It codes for CASSAGPGQREQYF.

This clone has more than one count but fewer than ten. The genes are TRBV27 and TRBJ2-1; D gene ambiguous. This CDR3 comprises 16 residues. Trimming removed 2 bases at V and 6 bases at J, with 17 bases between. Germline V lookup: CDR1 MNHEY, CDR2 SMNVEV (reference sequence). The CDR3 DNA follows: TGTGCCAGCAGTTTACGACTCCCAATAGCCGCCAATGAGCAGTTCTTC. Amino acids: CASSLRLPIAANEQFF.

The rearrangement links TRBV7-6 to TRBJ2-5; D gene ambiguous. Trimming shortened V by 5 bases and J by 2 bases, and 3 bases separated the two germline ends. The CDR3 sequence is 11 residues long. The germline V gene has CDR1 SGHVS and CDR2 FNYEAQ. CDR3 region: CASSHQETQYF. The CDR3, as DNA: TGTGCCAGCAGCCATCAAGAGACCCAGTACTTC.

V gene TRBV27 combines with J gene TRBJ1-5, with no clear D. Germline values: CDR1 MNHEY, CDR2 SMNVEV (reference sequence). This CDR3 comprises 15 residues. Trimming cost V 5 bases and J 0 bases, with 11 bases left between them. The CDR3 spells CASSLGSNSNQPQHF. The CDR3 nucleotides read TGTGCCAGCAGTCTGGGATCTAATAGCAATCAGCCCCAGCATTTT.